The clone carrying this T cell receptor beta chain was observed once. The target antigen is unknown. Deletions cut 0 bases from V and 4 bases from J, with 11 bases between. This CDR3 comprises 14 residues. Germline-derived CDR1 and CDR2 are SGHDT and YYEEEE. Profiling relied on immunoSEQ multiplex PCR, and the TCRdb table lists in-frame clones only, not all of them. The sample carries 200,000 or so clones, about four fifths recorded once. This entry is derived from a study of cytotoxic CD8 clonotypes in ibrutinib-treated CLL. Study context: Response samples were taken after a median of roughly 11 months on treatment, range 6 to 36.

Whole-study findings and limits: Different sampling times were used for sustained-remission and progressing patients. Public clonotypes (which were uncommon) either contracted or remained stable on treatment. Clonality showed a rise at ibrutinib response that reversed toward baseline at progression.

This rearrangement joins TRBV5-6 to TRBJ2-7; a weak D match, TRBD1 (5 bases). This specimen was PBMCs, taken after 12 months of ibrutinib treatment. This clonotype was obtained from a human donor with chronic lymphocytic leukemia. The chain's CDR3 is CASSLEQVSYEQYF. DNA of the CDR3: TGTGCCAGCAGCTTGGAACAGGTCTCTTACGAGCAGTACTTC.